Presented here are 14 T cell receptor beta chains from one specimen sequenced in a study of T cell responses to AZD1222 COVID-19 vaccine. Produced via immunoSEQ multiplex PCR; TCRdb's table is partial and in-frame only. The sample yields 89,000 or so clones, about nine tenths seen once. Material: peripheral blood, obtained 28 days after the second AZD1222 dose. The receptor source for this set is an adult who received the AZD1222 COVID-19 vaccine.

The gene calls are TRBV11-2 and TRBJ1-4; D is unclear. Germline V gives CDR1 SGHAT, CDR2 FQNNGV. This CDR3 has 13 residues. The V end lost 2 bases, the J end lost 5 bases, and 6 bases lay between the germline ends. CDR3 in amino acids: CASSLRQNEKLFF. CDR3 DNA sequence: TGTGCCAGCAGCTTAAGGCAGAATGAAAAACTGTTTTTT.

The rearrangement links TRBV7-9 to TRBJ1-2, with D possibly TRBD1 on 5 matching bases. The CDR3 covers 14 residues. With 1 base removed from V and 7 bases from J, the gap between germline ends came to 13 bases. The germline V gene has CDR1 SEHNR and CDR2 FQNEAQ (reference sequence). CDR3 in amino acids: CASSLGQPFFGYTF. The CDR3 nucleotides are TGTGCCAGCAGCTTAGGACAGCCCTTTTTTGGCTACACCTTC.

V is TRBV21-1 and J is TRBJ1-5; TRBD1 reflects the table's D call only, with no check against the DNA. TRBV21-1 is a known pseudogene. The CDR3 runs 17 residues. CDR3 bases: TGTGCCAGCAGCAAATCTTTGGCCAGGGGGCATGATCAGCCCCAGCATTTT. It encodes CASSKSLARGHDQPQHF.

The gene calls are TRBV2 and TRBJ2-2; no reliable D call. Germline CDR1 and CDR2: SNHLY and FYNNEI. The CDR3 covers 14 residues. The V and J ends lost 2 bases and 0 bases respectively, with 4 bases between them. The CDR3 reads CASSEHPNTGELFF. CDR3 DNA sequence: TGTGCCAGCAGTGAACACCCGAACACCGGGGAGCTGTTTTTT. The full variable domain, with the rest looked up from reference TRBV2 and TRBJ2-2, is EPEVTQTPSHQVTQMGQEVILRCVPISNHLYFYWYRQILGQKVEFLVSFYNNEISEKSEIFDDQFSVERPDGSNFTLKIRSTKLEDSAMYFCASSEHPNTGELFFGEGSRLTVL.

The chain joins TRBV29-1 to TRBJ2-1; D unclear. V gave up 6 bases and J gave up 5 bases, with 14 bases separating them. This CDR3 spans 13 amino acids. CDR1 and CDR2 from the germline V gene are SQVTM and ANQGSEA. The CDR3 here is CSVALGYNNEQFF. The CDR3 DNA is TGCAGCGTCGCATTAGGGTATAACAATGAGCAGTTCTTC.

V gene TRBV19 combines with J gene TRBJ1-1; a possible D gene is TRBD1 (6 bases). In germline, CDR1 is LNHDA, CDR2 SQIVND (reference sequence). Trimming removed 7 bases from V and 3 bases from J, with 12 bases in between. The CDR3 contains 13 residues. CDR3 residues: CASNREGDTEAFF. The CDR3 region has the DNA TGTGCCAGTAACAGGGAGGGGGACACTGAAGCTTTCTTT.

J is TRBJ2-2 and V is TRBV9; D not resolved. Germline values: CDR1 SGDLS, CDR2 YYNGEE. CDR3 size: 15 residues. V shed 3 bases and J shed 0 bases, with 9 bases lying between them. The CDR3 region is CASSGRRANTGELFF. The CDR3 nucleotides read TGTGCCAGCAGCGGGAGACGTGCGAACACCGGGGAGCTGTTTTTT.

This rearrangement joins TRBV29-1 to TRBJ1-2; D is ambiguous. Per the germline V gene, CDR1 is SQVTM and CDR2 is ANQGSEA. The CDR3 runs 14 residues. The V end lost 4 bases, the J end lost 0 bases, and 12 bases lay between the germline ends. The CDR3 sequence: CSVVQLIPNYGYTF. The CDR3 DNA reads as TGCAGCGTTGTGCAGCTCATTCCTAACTATGGCTACACCTTC.

The rearrangement links TRBV5-6 to TRBJ2-5; D call uncertain. Trimming shortened V by 0 bases and J by 5 bases, and 11 bases separated the two germline ends. Germline V lookup: CDR1 SGHDT, CDR2 YYEEEE. The CDR3 loop spans 14 amino acids. In nucleotides, the CDR3 is TGTGCCAGCAGCTTGGTTAAGGGCGGCGAGACCCAGTACTTC. It encodes CASSLVKGGETQYF.

This clone was observed once. The gene calls are TRBV3-1 (or the pseudogene TRBV3-2) and TRBJ2-5, with TRBD2 matching over 8 bases. The germline gives CDR1 LGHDT, CDR2 YNNKEL (reference sequence). The CDR3 runs 13 residues. J gave up 4 bases and V 4 bases, and 2 bases lay outside the gene matches. DNA of the CDR3: TGTGCCAGCAGCCGGCTAGCGGGAGAGACCCAGTACTTC. Protein product: CASSRLAGETQYF.

This clone was recorded once. V and J are TRBV18 and TRBJ1-2; D unclear. The CDR3 loop spans 12 amino acids. V shed 3 bases and J shed 8 bases, with 10 bases lying between them. Germline values: CDR1 KGHSH, CDR2 LQKENI. The CDR3 DNA sequence: TGTGCCAGCTCACCCTTCGGAAGGGGCTACACCTTC. This sequence encodes CASSPFGRGYTF.

V and J are TRBV29-1 and TRBJ2-7, with no clear D. The ends were cut back, 0 bases at V and 8 bases at J, with 11 bases in the middle. Germline V gene lookup returns CDR1 SQVTM and CDR2 ANQGSEA. This CDR3 is built from 12 residues. This CDR3 is CSVEDLRDKQYF. CDR3 in DNA: TGCAGCGTTGAAGATCTTCGCGACAAGCAGTACTTC.

The gene calls are TRBV6-1 and TRBJ2-3; 7 bases match TRBD1. V trimming: 2 bases; J trimming: 5 bases; junction bases outside the gene matches: 22. The CDR3 spans 20 residues. The germline gives CDR1 MNHNS, CDR2 SASEGT. The CDR3 reads CASSEFGDSRKGRQGDTQYF. DNA of the CDR3: TGTGCCAGCAGTGAATTCGGGGACAGCCGAAAGGGACGACAAGGAGATACGCAGTATTTT.

This clone was picked up one time. The CDR3 is CASSQTSGLIEQFF. The CDR3 nucleotides read TGTGCCAGCAGCCAGACTAGCGGTTTGATTGAGCAGTTCTTC. The chain joins TRBV7-9 to TRBJ2-1; TRBD2 agrees at 9 bases. Germline assignment: CDR1 SEHNR and CDR2 FQNEAQ (reference sequence). With 5 bases clipped from V and 9 bases from J, the junction kept 8 bases outside the gene matches. The CDR3 loop spans 14 amino acids.